This T cell receptor beta chain originates from a study of T cell responses to AZD1222 COVID-19 vaccine. Study-level results: Spike-specific TCR breadth and depth went up after people got two AZD1222 doses.

TCRdb keeps only in-frame clones here, not all; method: immunoSEQ multiplex PCR. The table records 90,000 to 140,000 clones, roughly nine tenths of them present only once. The CDR3 has 19 residues. A remark on this clone: Antigen: not known.

Sequenced here: peripheral blood, sampled 28 days after the second AZD1222 dose. This TCR was recovered from an adult who received the AZD1222 COVID-19 vaccine. This chain links TRBV21-1 with TRBJ2-5. TRBV21-1 is a documented pseudogene. The CDR3 protein is CASSKAEGTGPPGAETQYF. CDR3 coding DNA: TGTGCCAGCAGCAAAGCAGAAGGAACGGGACCCCCTGGGGCGGAGACCCAGTACTTC.